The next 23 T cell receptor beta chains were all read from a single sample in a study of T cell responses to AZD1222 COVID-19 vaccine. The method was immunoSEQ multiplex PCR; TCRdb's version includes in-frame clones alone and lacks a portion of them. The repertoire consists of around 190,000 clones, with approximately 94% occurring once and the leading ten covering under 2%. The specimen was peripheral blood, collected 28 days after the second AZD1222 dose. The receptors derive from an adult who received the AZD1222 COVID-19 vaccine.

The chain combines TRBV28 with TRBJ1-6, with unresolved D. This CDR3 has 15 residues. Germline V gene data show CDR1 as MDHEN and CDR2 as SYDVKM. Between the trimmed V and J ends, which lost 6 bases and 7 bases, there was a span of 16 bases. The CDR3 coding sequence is TGTGCCAGCAGAGACATCTTCGGAAAAAATTCACCCCTCCACTTT. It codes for CASRDIFGKNSPLHF.

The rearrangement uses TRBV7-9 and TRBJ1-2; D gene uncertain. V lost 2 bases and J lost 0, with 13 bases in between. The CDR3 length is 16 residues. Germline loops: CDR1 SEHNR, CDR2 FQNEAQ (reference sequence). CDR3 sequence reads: CASSLPNSLANYGYTF. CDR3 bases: TGTGCCAGCAGCTTACCTAATAGTTTGGCTAACTATGGCTACACCTTC.

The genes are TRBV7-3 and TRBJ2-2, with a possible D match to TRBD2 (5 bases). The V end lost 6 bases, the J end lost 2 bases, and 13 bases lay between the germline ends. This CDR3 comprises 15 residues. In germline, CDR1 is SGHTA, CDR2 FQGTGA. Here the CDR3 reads CASSKTIQNTGELFF. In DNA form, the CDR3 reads TGTGCCAGCAGTAAGACTATCCAAAACACCGGGGAGCTGTTTTTT.

The CDR3 DNA reads TGTGCCAGCAGCAGGGGGTCAGAGACCCAGTACTTC. Protein sequence: CASSRGSETQYF. This chain connects TRBV5-6 to TRBJ2-5; possible D gene TRBD1, 6 bases. The CDR3 runs to 12 residues. The germline V gene has CDR1 SGHDT and CDR2 YYEEEE. V lost 4 bases, J lost 4 bases, and 8 bases lay in between.

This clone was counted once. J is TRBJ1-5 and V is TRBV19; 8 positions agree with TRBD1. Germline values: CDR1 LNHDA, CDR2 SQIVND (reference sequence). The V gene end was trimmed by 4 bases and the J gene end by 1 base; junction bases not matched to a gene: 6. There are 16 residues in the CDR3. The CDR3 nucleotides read TGTGCCAGTAGTAGACACAGGGGGGAGAGCAATCAGCCCCAGCATTTT. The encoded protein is CASSRHRGESNQPQHF.

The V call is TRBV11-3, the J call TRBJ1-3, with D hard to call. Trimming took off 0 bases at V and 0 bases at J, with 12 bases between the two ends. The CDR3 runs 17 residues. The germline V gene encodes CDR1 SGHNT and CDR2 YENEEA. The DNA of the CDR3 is TGTGCCAGCAGCTTAGATGGCAGTCGCTACTCTGGAAACACCATATATTTT. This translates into CASSLDGSRYSGNTIYF.

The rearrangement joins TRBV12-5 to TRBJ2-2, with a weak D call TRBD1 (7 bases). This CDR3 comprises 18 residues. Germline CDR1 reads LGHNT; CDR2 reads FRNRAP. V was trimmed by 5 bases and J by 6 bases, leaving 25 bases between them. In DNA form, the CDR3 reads TGTGCTAGTGGTAGCCCGACAGGGCCTCGGAGGGGGGCCGGGGAGCTGTTTTTT. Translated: CASGSPTGPRRGAGELFF.

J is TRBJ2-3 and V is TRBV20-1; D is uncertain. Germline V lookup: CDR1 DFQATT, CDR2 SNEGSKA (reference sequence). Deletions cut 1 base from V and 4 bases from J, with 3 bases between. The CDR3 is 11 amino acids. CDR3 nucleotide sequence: TGCAGTGCTAGAGCTCCAGATACGCAGTATTTT. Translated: CSARAPDTQYF.

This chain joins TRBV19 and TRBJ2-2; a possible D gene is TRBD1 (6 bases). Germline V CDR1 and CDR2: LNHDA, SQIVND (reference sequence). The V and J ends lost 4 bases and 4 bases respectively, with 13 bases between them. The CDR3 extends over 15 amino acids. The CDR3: CASSTPRRGTGELFF. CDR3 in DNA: TGTGCCAGTAGTACCCCCCGCAGGGGCACCGGGGAGCTGTTTTTT.

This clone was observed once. CDR3: CASSPLADGNTIYF. The CDR3, as DNA: TGTGCCAGCTCACCTCTGGCAGACGGAAACACCATATATTTT. The chain links TRBV18 to TRBJ1-3; D gene unclear. This CDR3 is 14 amino acids long. CDR1 is KGHSH, CDR2 LQKENI, per germline. V shed 3 bases and J shed 4 bases, with 10 bases lying between them.

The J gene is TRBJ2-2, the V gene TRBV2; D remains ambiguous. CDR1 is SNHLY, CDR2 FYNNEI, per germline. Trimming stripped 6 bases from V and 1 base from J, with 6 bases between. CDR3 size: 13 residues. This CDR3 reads CASRWGNTGELFF. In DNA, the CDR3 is TGTGCCAGCAGGTGGGGGAACACCGGGGAGCTGTTTTTT.

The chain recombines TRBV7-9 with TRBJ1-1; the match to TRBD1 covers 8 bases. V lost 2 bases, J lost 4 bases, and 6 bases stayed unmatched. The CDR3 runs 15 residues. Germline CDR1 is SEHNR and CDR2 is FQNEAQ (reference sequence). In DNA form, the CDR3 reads TGTGCCAGCAGCTTACGGACAGGGACGATCACTGAAGCTTTCTTT. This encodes CASSLRTGTITEAFF.

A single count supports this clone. The CDR3 DNA is TGTGCCAGCAGCTTGGGGCGGGGGCGACACCGGGGTGCCTACGAGCAGTACTTC. This translates into CASSLGRGRHRGAYEQYF. V is TRBV11-2 and J is TRBJ2-7, with D possibly matching TRBD2 (7 bases). CDR3 length: 18 amino acids. V was pared by 3 bases and J by 2 bases, with 23 bases between. CDR1 SGHAT and CDR2 FQNNGV come from the germline V gene.

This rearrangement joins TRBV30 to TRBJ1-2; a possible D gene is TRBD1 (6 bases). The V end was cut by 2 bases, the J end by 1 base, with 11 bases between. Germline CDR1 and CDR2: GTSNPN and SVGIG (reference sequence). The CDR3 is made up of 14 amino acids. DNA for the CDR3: TGTGCCTGGAGTCGGGACAATAATAACTATGGCTACACCTTC. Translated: CAWSRDNNNYGYTF. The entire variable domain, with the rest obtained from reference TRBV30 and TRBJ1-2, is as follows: SQTIHQWPATLVQPVGSPLSLECTVEGTSNPNLYWYRQAAGRGLQLLFYSVGIGQISSEVPQNLSASRPQDRQFILSSKKLLLSDSGFYLCAWSRDNNNYGYTFGSGTRLTVV.

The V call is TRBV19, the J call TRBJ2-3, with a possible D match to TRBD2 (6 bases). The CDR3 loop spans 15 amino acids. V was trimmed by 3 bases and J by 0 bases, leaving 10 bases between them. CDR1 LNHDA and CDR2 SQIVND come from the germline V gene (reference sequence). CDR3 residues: CASSMRGTSTDTQYF. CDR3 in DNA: TGTGCCAGTAGTATGCGGGGAACTAGCACAGATACGCAGTATTTT.

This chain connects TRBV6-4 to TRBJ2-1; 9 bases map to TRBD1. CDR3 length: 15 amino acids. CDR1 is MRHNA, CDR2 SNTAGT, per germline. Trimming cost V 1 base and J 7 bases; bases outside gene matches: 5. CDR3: CASSDFGTGMNEQFF. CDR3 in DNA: TGTGCCAGCAGTGACTTTGGGACAGGGATGAATGAGCAGTTCTTC.

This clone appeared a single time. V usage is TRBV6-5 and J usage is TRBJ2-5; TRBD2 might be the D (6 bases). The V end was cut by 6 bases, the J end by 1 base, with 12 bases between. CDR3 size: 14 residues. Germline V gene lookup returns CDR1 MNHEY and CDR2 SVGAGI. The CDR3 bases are TGTGCCAGCAGCGCCTGGACTACCCAAGAGACCCAGTACTTC. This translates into CASSAWTTQETQYF.

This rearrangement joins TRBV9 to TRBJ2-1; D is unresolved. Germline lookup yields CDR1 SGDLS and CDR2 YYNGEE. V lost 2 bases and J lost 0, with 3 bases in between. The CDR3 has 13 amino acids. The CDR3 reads CASSVNSYNEQFF. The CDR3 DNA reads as TGTGCCAGCAGCGTTAACTCCTACAATGAGCAGTTCTTC.

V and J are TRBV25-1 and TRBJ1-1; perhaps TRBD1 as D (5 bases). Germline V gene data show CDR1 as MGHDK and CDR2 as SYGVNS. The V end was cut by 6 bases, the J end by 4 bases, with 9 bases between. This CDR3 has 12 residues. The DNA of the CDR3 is TGTGCCAGCAGGGGGGGGGTCACTGAAGCTTTCTTT. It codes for CASRGGVTEAFF.

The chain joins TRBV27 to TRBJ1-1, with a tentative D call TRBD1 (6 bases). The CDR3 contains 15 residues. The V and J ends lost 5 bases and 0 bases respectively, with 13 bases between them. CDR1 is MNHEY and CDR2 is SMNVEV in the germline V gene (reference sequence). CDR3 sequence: CASSMGHLMNTEAFF. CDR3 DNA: TGTGCCAGCAGTATGGGACACCTTATGAACACTGAAGCTTTCTTT.

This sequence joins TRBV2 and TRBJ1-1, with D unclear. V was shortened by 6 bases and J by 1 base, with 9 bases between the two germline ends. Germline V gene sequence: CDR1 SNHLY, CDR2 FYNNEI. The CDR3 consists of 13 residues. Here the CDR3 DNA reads TGTGCCAGCAGCGCCGGGCCGAACACTGAAGCTTTCTTT. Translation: CASSAGPNTEAFF.

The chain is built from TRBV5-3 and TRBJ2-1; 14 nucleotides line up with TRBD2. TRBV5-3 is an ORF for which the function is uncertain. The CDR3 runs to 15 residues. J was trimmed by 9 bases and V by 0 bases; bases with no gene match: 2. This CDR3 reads CARSLVTSGGAEQFF. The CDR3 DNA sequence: TGTGCCAGAAGCTTGGTGACTAGCGGGGGGGCTGAGCAGTTCTTC.

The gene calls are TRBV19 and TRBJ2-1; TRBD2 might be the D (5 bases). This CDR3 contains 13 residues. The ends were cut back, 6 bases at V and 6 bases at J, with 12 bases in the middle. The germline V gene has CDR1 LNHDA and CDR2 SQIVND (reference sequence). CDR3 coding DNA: TGTGCCAGTAGGCCGGGGTGGGGCAATGAGCAGTTCTTC. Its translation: CASRPGWGNEQFF.